In this sample, the clone carrying this T cell receptor beta chain turned up a few times. Its antigen is unidentified. As handled by the study authors: Between-group CDR3 differences, defined by clinicopathological status, yielded a distant-metastasis classifier for papillary thyroid cancer. TCRdb reanalyzed the PCR reads with MiXCR. TCRdb, rather than the study authors, made the V and J calls. The sample yields several thousand clones, under 45% seen once. No patient received treatment before thyroid surgery. V lost 3 bases and J 6 bases, leaving 3 bases between the germline ends. The CDR3 covers 12 residues. In germline, CDR1 is SEHNR, CDR2 FQNEAQ (reference sequence). The data originate from a study of metastatic and nonmetastatic thyroid tumors. In the study overall: Thyroid patients, malignant and benign, had repertoires compared across blood and tumor or nodule tissue.

Study-wide findings and caveats: Malignant thyroid tumors reportedly exceeded benign nodules significantly in TCR beta diversity, with the difference appearing in blood and tumor.

The chain joins TRBV7-9 to TRBJ1-6, with unresolved D. Sequencing was performed on adjacent normal tissue. The origin of this receptor is a male donor with papillary thyroid cancer or a benign thyroid nodule (not recorded which). Some clones in this sample may be carry-over from other donors' samples. CDR3: CASSLGNSPLHF. CDR3 in DNA: TGTGCCAGCAGCTTGGGTAATTCACCCCTCCACTTT.